Detailed here is one TCR beta chain. cDNA came from roughly 0.47 to 1 ug RNA primed by random hexamers. With immunoSEQ multiplex PCR, TCR beta CDR3 was amplified across 54 Vbeta and 13 Jbeta. MiXCR was run by TCRdb on the immunoSEQ multiplex PCR reads, yielding one entry per CDR3 protein. This table holds about 300,000 distinct CDR3 sequences, about 82% found once. There are 18 residues in the CDR3. J was trimmed by 1 base and V by 5 bases; bases with no gene match: 12. CDR1 SEHNR and CDR2 FQNEAQ come from the germline V gene (reference sequence). The sample is drawn from a study of CD8 T cells in Susac syndrome. Patients with stable or active relapsing-remitting disease, all of them treatment-naive, made up the multiple sclerosis controls. The TEMRA cells underwent FACS enrichment, while the CD8+ and CD4+ T cells underwent negative isolation.

Sequenced: CD8+ T cells from PBMCs. The V call is TRBV7-9, the J call TRBJ1-1; TRBD1 agrees at 11 bases. The clonotype originates from a human donor with multiple sclerosis. The CDR3 coding sequence is TGTGCCAGCAGCAGCTGGGACAGGGGGGGCGCAGGGAACACTGAAGCTTTCTTT. It specifies CASSSWDRGGAGNTEAFF.